This passage covers 25 T cell receptor beta chains from one sample sequenced in a study of cytomegalovirus exposure and HLA in healthy donors. The PCR contained 60 Vbeta and 13 Jbeta primers. Assay used: immunoSEQ multiplex PCR; TCRdb lists only in-frame clones, some missing. The profile covers 150,000 to 200,000 clones, with approximately 80% appearing a single time and 0.5% to 0.55% taken by the ten largest. The sequenced material came from PBMCs. The receptors were gathered from a woman aged 45-65 years in good health and CMV-seronegative.

The CDR3 is CAWSVLVRDTQYF. The CDR3 nucleotides read TGTGCCTGGAGTGTACTAGTTAGGGATACGCAGTATTTT. The chain has TRBV30 and TRBJ2-3, with a possible D match to TRBD2 (5 bases). The CDR3 is made up of 13 amino acids. With 0 bases removed from V and 6 bases from J, the gap between germline ends came to 10 bases. Germline V gene sequence: CDR1 GTSNPN, CDR2 SVGIG (reference sequence).

The gene calls are TRBV2 and TRBJ2-1, with 9 nucleotides matching TRBD2. CDR3 length: 15 residues. Germline V gene data show CDR1 as SNHLY and CDR2 as FYNNEI. The V gene end was trimmed by 3 bases and the J gene end by 6 bases; junction bases not matched to a gene: 6. CDR3 in DNA: TGTGCCAGCAGTGAGGAGACTAGCGGCCGCAATGAGCAGTTCTTC. Protein product: CASSEETSGRNEQFF.

V and J are TRBV4-2 and TRBJ2-1; a possible D gene is TRBD1 (6 bases). With 1 base removed from V and 3 bases from J, the gap between germline ends came to 13 bases. Germline V lookup: CDR1 LGHNA, CDR2 YNFKEQ. CDR3 length: 16 residues. The CDR3 DNA sequence: TGTGCCAGCAGCCAAGGTTCATTCAGGGGCTACAATGAGCAGTTCTTC. Protein product: CASSQGSFRGYNEQFF.

CDR3 residues: CASSPRQGYTGELFF. The CDR3 DNA reads TGTGCCAGTAGTCCCAGACAGGGGTACACCGGGGAGCTGTTTTTT. V gene TRBV19 combines with J gene TRBJ2-2, with TRBD1 matching over 8 bases. CDR1 is LNHDA, CDR2 SQIVND, per germline (reference sequence). The trim removed 5 bases at V and 3 bases at J, leaving 5 bases unmatched. The CDR3 loop spans 15 amino acids.

The chain is built from TRBV7-2 and TRBJ2-4; a possible D gene is TRBD2 (5 bases). This CDR3 has 13 residues. The germline V gene encodes CDR1 SGHTA and CDR2 FQGNSA. Trimming cost V 5 bases and J 8 bases, with 13 bases left between them. The CDR3, as DNA: TGTGCCAGCAGCCCCCGGGGATCGGACATTCAGTACTTC. This sequence encodes CASSPRGSDIQYF.

The chain employs TRBV4-3 and TRBJ2-3, with D tentatively TRBD1 (7 bases). Trimming pared 4 bases from V and 6 bases from J, leaving 20 bases between. Germline CDR1 reads LGHNA; CDR2 reads YSLEER. The CDR3 sequence is 16 residues long. The CDR3 loop is CASSRSGGFGLDTQYF. The CDR3 bases are TGCGCCAGCAGCCGGTCAGGGGGGTTTGGATTGGATACGCAGTATTTT.

The chain couples TRBV2 to TRBJ1-1; D ambiguous. Germline V CDR1 and CDR2: SNHLY, FYNNEI. V gave up 5 bases and J gave up 4 bases, with 8 bases separating them. The CDR3 covers 12 residues. The CDR3 region is CASSWTSTEAFF. CDR3 bases: TGTGCCAGCAGTTGGACTAGCACTGAAGCTTTCTTT. Complete variable domain (other parts from reference TRBV2 and TRBJ1-1): EPEVTQTPSHQVTQMGQEVILRCVPISNHLYFYWYRQILGQKVEFLVSFYNNEISEKSEIFDDQFSVERPDGSNFTLKIRSTKLEDSAMYFCASSWTSTEAFFGQGTRLTVV.

This sequence joins TRBV9 and TRBJ2-2, with TRBD2 identical over 7 bases. Germline CDR1 SGDLS, CDR2 YYNGEE. CDR3 length: 16 residues. V lost 4 bases to trimming and J lost 6 bases; unmatched junction nucleotides: 12. The CDR3 is CASSPTSPTLPGELFF. As DNA, the CDR3 is TGTGCCAGCAGCCCGACTAGCCCCACCCTACCCGGGGAGCTGTTTTTT.

The chain recombines TRBV7-8 with TRBJ2-3; maybe TRBD1 (6 bases). The length of the CDR3 is 13 residues. Per germline, CDR1 SGHVS and CDR2 FQNEAQ. V was trimmed by 7 bases and J by 9 bases, leaving 17 bases between them. CDR3 protein: CASNMDRLTTQYF. The CDR3 DNA follows: TGTGCCAGCAACATGGACAGACTTACCACGCAGTATTTT.

V usage is TRBV30 and J usage is TRBJ1-2, with D possibly being TRBD1 (6 bases). The CDR3 consists of 13 residues. CDR1 and CDR2 (germline): GTSNPN, SVGIG (reference sequence). The V end was cut by 4 bases, the J end by 8 bases, with 17 bases between. As DNA, the CDR3 is TGTGCCTGGATATGGGGGCGCTTGGGGGGCTACACCTTC. This codes for CAWIWGRLGGYTF.

V gene TRBV25-1 combines with J gene TRBJ1-5; no definite D call. CDR1 MGHDK and CDR2 SYGVNS come from the germline V gene. Trimming shortened V by 5 bases and J by 1 base, and 9 bases separated the two germline ends. This CDR3 has 14 residues. The chain's CDR3 is CASSKLQSNQPQHF. For the CDR3, the DNA is TGTGCCAGCAGTAAGTTACAGAGCAATCAGCCCCAGCATTTT.

The rearrangement joins TRBV18 to TRBJ2-7, with 14 nucleotides matching TRBD2. J lost 5 bases, V lost 2 bases, and 5 bases had no gene match. Germline V gene sequence: CDR1 KGHSH, CDR2 LQKENI. The CDR3 covers 16 residues. The CDR3 region has the DNA TGTGCCAGCTCACCAGGGACTAGCGGGAGAGTCCACGAGCAGTACTTC. It encodes CASSPGTSGRVHEQYF.

The V gene is TRBV4-3, the J gene TRBJ2-1; 9 positions match TRBD1. Trimming removed 0 bases from V and 0 bases from J; junction bases left unmatched: 15. Germline CDR1 reads LGHNA; CDR2 reads YSLEER. The CDR3 loop spans 21 amino acids. CDR3 bases: TGCGCCAGCAGCCAAGATAATAGACCGGGACAGGGAGACAGCTCCTACAATGAGCAGTTCTTC. This codes for CASSQDNRPGQGDSSYNEQFF.

J is TRBJ2-7 and V is TRBV4-3; 9 nucleotides align to TRBD1. V shed 0 bases and J 6 bases; nucleotides not matched to a gene: 6. The CDR3 covers 15 residues. Germline CDR1 is LGHNA and CDR2 is YSLEER. The CDR3 protein is CASSQDPGTGLEQYF. The CDR3 DNA reads TGCGCCAGCAGCCAAGATCCCGGGACAGGGCTCGAGCAGTACTTC.

The V gene is TRBV29-1, the J gene TRBJ2-6; no reliable D call. V gave up 0 bases and J gave up 0 bases, with 3 bases separating them. The CDR3 sequence is 14 residues long. The germline V gene encodes CDR1 SQVTM and CDR2 ANQGSEA. The CDR3 sequence: CSVEDNSGANVLTF. The CDR3, as DNA: TGCAGCGTTGAAGATAACTCTGGGGCCAACGTCCTGACTTTC.

The chain recombines TRBV29-1 with TRBJ2-7; perhaps TRBD1 as D (6 bases). CDR3 length equals 13 residues. The germline gives CDR1 SQVTM, CDR2 ANQGSEA. Trimming stripped 6 bases from V and 2 bases from J, with 14 bases between. The CDR3: CSVFGTRPYEQYF. The CDR3 DNA follows: TGCAGCGTCTTTGGGACAAGGCCCTACGAGCAGTACTTC.

This clone has just one count. J is TRBJ2-5 and V is TRBV11-3, with 8 positions matching TRBD1. TRBJ2-7 explains the end of the DNA better; the J call may be wrong. Per germline, CDR1 SGHNT and CDR2 YENEEA. The CDR3 is made up of 16 amino acids. This chain's CDR3 is CASSPNWGQGASEQYF. The DNA for the CDR3 is TGTGCCAGCAGCCCAAATTGGGGCCAGGGGGCGAGCGAGCAGTACTTC.

V and J are TRBV11-3 and TRBJ1-3; D is ambiguous. Germline V gene data show CDR1 as SGHNT and CDR2 as YENEEA. The V end lost 0 bases, the J end lost 4 bases, and 7 bases lay between the germline ends. The CDR3 has 14 residues. The CDR3 region has the DNA TGTGCCAGCAGCTTAGACGCGTCCGGAAACACCATATATTTT. This gives the protein CASSLDASGNTIYF.

This clone appeared a single time. The V and J genes are TRBV5-1 and TRBJ2-5, with 16 bases that match TRBD2. Germline loops: CDR1 SGHRS, CDR2 YFSETQ. J lost 3 bases, V lost 3 bases, and 2 bases had no gene match. The CDR3 has 16 amino acids. The CDR3 coding sequence is TGCGCCAGCAGCTCGGGACTAGCGGGGGGGAAAGAGACCCAGTACTTC. Protein: CASSSGLAGGKETQYF.

The chain uses TRBV29-1 and TRBJ2-7, with 7 bases fitting TRBD1. Unmatched junction bases numbered 17, after V lost 3 bases and J lost 6 bases. Germline CDR1 SQVTM, CDR2 ANQGSEA. CDR3 length: 16 amino acids. The CDR3 nucleotides are TGCAGCGTTGATGGGGCCTCCGGGACAGAAGTTCTCGAGCAGTACTTC. Its translation is CSVDGASGTEVLEQYF.

V usage is TRBV5-6 and J usage is TRBJ1-5; a possible D gene is TRBD1 (6 bases). The V end was cut by 4 bases, the J end by 0 bases, with 11 bases between. The CDR3 is 15 amino acids. The germline V gene encodes CDR1 SGHDT and CDR2 YYEEEE. CDR3 region: CASSRTDYSNQPQHF. Written as DNA, the CDR3 is TGTGCCAGCAGCAGGACAGATTATAGCAATCAGCCCCAGCATTTT.

The sample holds a few counts of this clone. The chain couples TRBV4-1 to TRBJ2-2, with 12 nucleotides matching TRBD2. V was clipped by 4 bases and J by 0 bases; unmatched bases: 6. Germline V CDR1 and CDR2: MGHRA, YSYEKL. This CDR3 spans 18 amino acids. CDR3 in amino acids: CASSRQLAGGSNTGELFF. The CDR3 DNA reads as TGCGCCAGCAGCCGCCAACTAGCGGGAGGTTCGAACACCGGGGAGCTGTTTTTT.

The rearrangement links TRBV7-2 to TRBJ1-1; TRBD1 agrees at 7 bases. Germline V CDR1 and CDR2: SGHTA, FQGNSA. The V segment lost 3 bases and the J segment 0 bases; nucleotides outside the gene matches: 4. This CDR3 region has 15 residues. CDR3 in DNA: TGTGCCAGCAGCTTGGGGGGACAGCTGAACACTGAAGCTTTCTTT. Protein sequence: CASSLGGQLNTEAFF.

V gene TRBV5-1 combines with J gene TRBJ2-7; 10 bases are shared with TRBD1. V trimming: 4 bases; J trimming: 6 bases; junction bases outside the gene matches: 1. This CDR3 is built from 12 residues. CDR1 and CDR2 from the germline V gene are SGHRS and YFSETQ. As DNA, the CDR3 is TGCGCCAGCAGCCGGGACAGGGGCGAGCAGTACTTC. Translated: CASSRDRGEQYF. Based on the CDR3 plus reference TRBV5-1 and TRBJ2-7, the full variable domain is KAGVTQTPRYLIKTRGQQVTLSCSPISGHRSVSWYQQTPGQGLQFLFEYFSETQRNKGNFPGRFSGRQFSNSRSEMNVSTLELGDSALYLCASSRDRGEQYFGPGTRLTVT.

This chain connects TRBV9 to TRBJ1-5; TRBD1 is a possible D gene (5 bases). V shed 4 bases and J shed 6 bases, with 14 bases lying between them. CDR3 length: 14 amino acids. Germline values: CDR1 SGDLS, CDR2 YYNGEE. The CDR3 loop reads CASSQTENSQPQHF. Here the CDR3 DNA reads TGTGCCAGCAGCCAGACAGAAAACAGTCAGCCCCAGCATTTT. The variable domain in full, with the rest retrieved from reference TRBV9 and TRBJ1-5, is DSGVTQTPKHLITATGQRVTLRCSPRSGDLSVYWYQQSLDQGLQFLIQYYNGEERAKGNILERFSAQQFPDLHSELNLSSLELGDSALYFCASSQTENSQPQHFGDGTRLSIL.